One sample yielded the 18 T cell receptor beta chains listed below, sequenced in a study of shared T cell receptors in the human thymus. Only in-frame clones appear in the TCRdb table, and some are missing; sequencing was by immunoSEQ multiplex PCR. Counted here are under 700,000 clones, around 78% occurring once; the ten biggest clones make up more than 0.01%. The sample was also reused in another study, on human thymus T cells.

Material for sequencing was thymocytes. The source of these receptors is a boy in the first two years of life with a congenital heart defect.

This chain uses TRBV4-1 with TRBJ1-2; 9 nucleotides match TRBD1. Germline trimming cut 0 bases from V and 1 base from J; bases unmatched to any gene: 15. The CDR3 runs 20 residues. Germline CDR1 and CDR2: MGHRA and YSYEKL. As DNA, the CDR3 is TGCGCCAGCAGCCAAGAGCGATACCGGGACAGGGAACGTAGTAACTATGGCTACACCTTC. Its translation: CASSQERYRDRERSNYGYTF.

The V and J genes are TRBV5-6 and TRBJ2-5; 12 nucleotides agree with TRBD2. CDR1 and CDR2 (germline): SGHDT, YYEEEE. The CDR3 spans 15 residues. The J segment lost 5 bases and the V segment lost 0 bases, leaving 2 bases of the junction unmatched. CDR3 sequence (DNA): TGTGCCAGCAGCTTGGAGCTAGCGGGAGGGGAGACCCAGTACTTC. Translated, it gives CASSLELAGGETQYF.

This clone was recorded once. The chain recombines TRBV5-4 with TRBJ2-7; maybe TRBD2 (6 bases). Germline V gives CDR1 SGHNT, CDR2 YYREEE (reference sequence). V lost 4 bases, J lost 5 bases, and 25 bases lay in between. The CDR3 has 17 residues. The CDR3 DNA is TGTGCCAGCAGCGGCTTGGGGGAGGCGACCCCTCCCCACGAGCAGTACTTC. Translation gives CASSGLGEATPPHEQYF.

The chain joins TRBV14 to TRBJ2-7; TRBD1 might be the D (5 bases). Germline lookup yields CDR1 SGHDN and CDR2 FVKESK. The ends were cut back, 7 bases at V and 3 bases at J, with 13 bases in the middle. This CDR3 region has 13 residues. Written as DNA, the CDR3 is TGTGCCAGCAAGGGGCTTCCTGACTACGAGCAGTACTTC. It encodes CASKGLPDYEQYF.

The chain is built from TRBV30 and TRBJ2-1; 14 nucleotides align to TRBD2. Per the germline V gene, CDR1 is GTSNPN and CDR2 is SVGIG (reference sequence). Losses at the gene ends were 0 bases for V and 9 bases for J; bases not matched to a gene: 7. The CDR3 consists of 16 residues. CDR3 amino acids: CAWSVRGLAGEGEQFF. The CDR3 DNA reads TGTGCCTGGAGTGTACGGGGACTAGCGGGAGAAGGTGAGCAGTTCTTC.

The chain couples TRBV6-5 to TRBJ2-7; TRBD1 matches at 7 bases. This CDR3 contains 15 residues. V was pared by 4 bases and J by 0 bases, with 6 bases of the junction left unmatched. CDR1 is MNHEY and CDR2 is SVGAGI in the germline V gene. CDR3 protein: CASSSRGRPSYEQYF. The CDR3 bases are TGTGCCAGCAGTTCAAGGGGGCGCCCCTCCTACGAGCAGTACTTC.

The chain recombines TRBV7-2 with TRBJ2-2, with D possibly being TRBD2 (5 bases). The ends were cut back, 3 bases at V and 3 bases at J, with 11 bases in the middle. The CDR3 totals 15 residues. Per germline, CDR1 SGHTA and CDR2 FQGNSA. The CDR3, as DNA: TGTGCCAGCAGCTTCGCCGGGATGGACACCGGGGAGCTGTTTTTT. Translated, it gives CASSFAGMDTGELFF.

This chain uses TRBV5-1 with TRBJ1-2, with D hard to call. Trimming shortened V by 4 bases and J by 4 bases, and 8 bases separated the two germline ends. The CDR3 runs 12 residues. Germline CDR1 is SGHRS and CDR2 is YFSETQ. CDR3 loop: CASSPGFYGYTF. The CDR3 region has the DNA TGCGCCAGCAGCCCCGGGTTCTATGGCTACACCTTC.

V usage is TRBV2 and J usage is TRBJ2-7, with TRBD2 matching 11 bases. This CDR3 spans 15 amino acids. J gave up 3 bases and V 6 bases, and 7 bases lay outside the gene matches. The germline V gene has CDR1 SNHLY and CDR2 FYNNEI. As DNA, the CDR3 is TGTGCCAGCAGGATGGCTAGCGGGAGGAACTACGAGCAGTACTTC. Protein sequence: CASRMASGRNYEQYF.

The chain employs TRBV19 and TRBJ1-1; 8 bases are shared with TRBD1. J was trimmed by 0 bases and V by 10 bases; bases with no gene match: 10. CDR1 LNHDA and CDR2 SQIVND come from the germline V gene (reference sequence). The CDR3 sequence is 15 residues long. The CDR3 coding sequence is TGTGCCAAGCTACAGGGGGTTCGTATGAACACTGAAGCTTTCTTT. Its protein is CAKLQGVRMNTEAFF.

The table lists this clone with a few counts. The gene calls are TRBV4-1 and TRBJ2-7, with 12 nucleotides matching TRBD2. Trimming took 3 bases from V and 0 from J; bases not matched to a gene: 3. CDR3 length: 16 residues. CDR1 is MGHRA and CDR2 is YSYEKL in the germline V gene. CDR3 nucleotides: TGCGCCAGCAGCCACTCGACTAGCGGGAGCTCCTACGAGCAGTACTTC. Encoded protein: CASSHSTSGSSYEQYF.

This chain joins TRBV29-1 and TRBJ2-7; maybe TRBD2 (7 bases). Trimming removed 6 bases at V and 0 bases at J, with 15 bases between. The CDR3 is made up of 14 amino acids. CDR1 SQVTM and CDR2 ANQGSEA come from the germline V gene. The CDR3 protein is CSVRGGGSSYEQYF. As DNA, the CDR3 is TGCAGCGTCCGAGGGGGGGGGAGCTCCTACGAGCAGTACTTC.

The table lists this clone with a few counts. The genes are TRBV4-1 and TRBJ1-2, with TRBD1 matching 8 bases. CDR3 length equals 15 residues. V gave up 0 bases and J gave up 6 bases; unmatched junction bases: 6. Germline values: CDR1 MGHRA, CDR2 YSYEKL. The CDR3 region is CASSQDLDRGNGYTF. The DNA of the CDR3 is TGCGCCAGCAGCCAAGATCTCGACAGGGGAAATGGCTACACCTTC.

This clone was recorded a few times. The chain links TRBV9 to TRBJ2-1; D unclear. Germline CDR1 SGDLS, CDR2 YYNGEE. This CDR3 is built from 14 residues. V dropped 4 bases and J dropped 9 bases, with 17 bases sitting between them. CDR3 nucleotide sequence: TGTGCCAGCAGCACCCCTGACCCCTCGGGTGAGCAGTTCTTC. Its protein product is CASSTPDPSGEQFF.

The V and J genes are TRBV15 and TRBJ2-5; TRBD2 might be the D (5 bases). V lost 1 base and J 3 bases, leaving 9 bases between the germline ends. The CDR3 consists of 14 residues. Germline V gene lookup returns CDR1 LNHNV and CDR2 YYDKDF (reference sequence). The CDR3 reads CATSRVMREETQYF. As DNA, the CDR3 is TGTGCCACCAGCAGAGTAATGAGGGAAGAGACCCAGTACTTC.

V is TRBV28 and J is TRBJ1-4, with D perhaps matching TRBD1 (6 bases). V was shortened by 6 bases and J by 8 bases, with 19 bases between the two germline ends. This CDR3 contains 15 residues. Germline V gene data show CDR1 as MDHEN and CDR2 as SYDVKM. CDR3 loop: CASRSGQGRDEKLFF. Here the CDR3 DNA reads TGTGCCAGCAGGTCCGGGCAGGGGAGGGACGAAAAACTGTTTTTT.

The chain carries TRBV9 and TRBJ2-2; TRBD1 aligns across 7 bases. The CDR3 loop spans 16 amino acids. CDR1 is SGDLS and CDR2 is YYNGEE in the germline V gene. The junction had 7 bases not matched to a gene; V was cut back by 0 bases and J by 5 bases. CDR3 region: CASSVGGRGRTGELFF. The CDR3 DNA is TGTGCCAGCAGCGTAGGGGGCAGGGGGAGAACCGGGGAGCTGTTTTTT.

This clone has just a few counts. The chain employs TRBV28 and TRBJ1-4, with D unclear. V shed 4 bases and J shed 4 bases, with 7 bases lying between them. CDR3 size: 13 residues. Germline CDR1 MDHEN, CDR2 SYDVKM. CDR3 residues: CASSWQINEKLFF. CDR3 sequence (DNA): TGTGCCAGCAGTTGGCAAATTAATGAAAAACTGTTTTTT.